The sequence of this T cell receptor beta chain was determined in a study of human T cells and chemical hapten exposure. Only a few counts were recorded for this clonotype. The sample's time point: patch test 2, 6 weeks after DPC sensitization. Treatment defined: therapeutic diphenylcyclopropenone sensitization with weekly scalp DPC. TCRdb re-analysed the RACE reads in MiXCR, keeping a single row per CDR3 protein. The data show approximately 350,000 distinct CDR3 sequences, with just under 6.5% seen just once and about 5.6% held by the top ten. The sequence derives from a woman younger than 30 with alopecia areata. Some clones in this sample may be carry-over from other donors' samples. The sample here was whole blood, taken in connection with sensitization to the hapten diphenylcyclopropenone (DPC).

DNA for the CDR3: TGTGCCAGCAGTCCCCGGGACGGCTTTTCTAGCACAGATACGCAGTATTTT. Amino acid sequence: CASSPRDGFSSTDTQYF. This chain joins TRBV27 and TRBJ2-3; D could derive from TRBD1 or TRBD2 (5 bases each). Germline-derived CDR1 and CDR2 are MNHEY and SMNVEV (reference sequence). V was pared by 5 bases and J by 0 bases, with 18 bases between. The CDR3 extends over 17 amino acids.